This T cell receptor (beta chain) is drawn from a study of blood T cell repertoires in COVID-19. Study summary: The United States, Italy and Spain were the sources of the acute and convalescent COVID-19 samples. In each case, the material was cDNA or gDNA derived from T cells, B-cell-depleted T cells, or PBMCs.

The sample holds a few counts of this clone. CDR1 and CDR2 from the germline V gene are SGHAT and FQNNGV. The CDR3 extends over 18 amino acids. V trimming: 5 bases; J trimming: 2 bases; junction bases outside the gene matches: 15. Per the original data handling: Estimation of nucleated cell counts relied on the amplification of reference gene primers. Sequencing used immunoSEQ multiplex PCR; TCRdb keeps in-frame clones, though not all of them. V, J and clone size are those of that table, while D and trimming were read from the DNA. The sample lists 150,000 to 200,000 clones; over 75% were seen once. This chain connects TRBV11-2 to TRBJ2-5; 9 bases agree with TRBD2. The sequencing sample was made of peripheral blood. The clonotype originates from a man aged 65 to 85 with acute or convalescent COVID-19. The CDR3 nucleotides are TGTGCCAGCAGCCCCGGCCGGCTAGCGGGGAAAGATCAAGAGACCCAGTACTTC. Its translation: CASSPGRLAGKDQETQYF. Together with reference TRBV11-2 and TRBJ2-5, the CDR3 gives the full variable domain: EAGVAQSPRYKIIEKRQSVAFWCNPISGHATLYWYQQILGQGPKLLIQFQNNGVVDDSQLPKDRFSAERLKGVDSTLKIQPAKLEDSAVYLCASSPGRLAGKDQETQYFGPGTRLLVL.